This entry features one T cell receptor beta chain sequence. Its antigen remains unidentified. A multiplex PCR was run with 60 Vbeta primers and 13 Jbeta primers. Measured with immunoSEQ multiplex PCR; TCRdb has only the in-frame clones, and not every one. In the table there are some 70,000 clones, roughly 70% of which are singletons. The source of the sample is a study of cytomegalovirus exposure and HLA in healthy donors. About the research overall: Earlier, 100 million to 130 million unique TCR beta sequences were recovered from about 200 million T cells by an analysis.

The V gene lost 0 bases and the J gene lost 2 bases, with 14 bases spanning the gap. This CDR3 is 17 amino acids long. The germline CDR1 and CDR2 sequences are WNHNN and SYGVQD (reference sequence). Broader study findings: The authors later linked a missense DCLRE1C variant to TCR beta V- and J-gene trimming.

The TCR was taken from a male donor in good health and CMV-seropositive. Sample: PBMCs. The chain has TRBV10-1 and TRBJ2-4, with D unresolved. In DNA form, the CDR3 reads TGCGCCAGCAGTGAGTCGCCCGCAAGTAGTACCAAAAACATTCAGTACTTC. Translated: CASSESPASSTKNIQYF.